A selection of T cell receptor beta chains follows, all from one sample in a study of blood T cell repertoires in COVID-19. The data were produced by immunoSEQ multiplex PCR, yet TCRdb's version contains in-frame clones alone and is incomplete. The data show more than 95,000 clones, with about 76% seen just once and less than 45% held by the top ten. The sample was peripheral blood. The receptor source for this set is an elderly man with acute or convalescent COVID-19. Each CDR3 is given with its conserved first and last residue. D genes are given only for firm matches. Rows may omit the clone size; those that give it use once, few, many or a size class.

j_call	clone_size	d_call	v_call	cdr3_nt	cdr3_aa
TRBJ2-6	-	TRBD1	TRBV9	TGTGCCAGCAGCGATGGTCGGACAGGGGGCGTCTCTGGGGCCAACGTCCTGACTTTC	CASSDGRTGGVSGANVLTF
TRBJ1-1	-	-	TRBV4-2	TGTGCCAGCAGCCAAGAAAGGAGTCTTGAAGCTTTCTTT	CASSQERSLEAFF
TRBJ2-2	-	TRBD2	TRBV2	TGTGCCAGCAACCGGGAGGGCTTCGGCGGGGAGCTGTTTTTT	CASNREGFGGELFF
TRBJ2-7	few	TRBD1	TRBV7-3	TGTGCCAGCAGCCCACAGGGGGAAGGCTACGAGCAGTACTTC	CASSPQGEGYEQYF
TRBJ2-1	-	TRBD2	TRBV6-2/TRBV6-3	TGTGCCAGCAGTTACACAATCGAGAAAGCGGGGCTGAGCTCCTACAATGAGCAGTTCTTC	CASSYTIEKAGLSSYNEQFF
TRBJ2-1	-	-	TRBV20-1	TGCAGTTTGGGACTCAATGAGCAGTTCTTC	CSLGLNEQFF
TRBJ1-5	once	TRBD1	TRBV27	TGTGCCAGCAGTTTATCAGGGGGCGCGGGTCAGCCCCAGCATTTT	CASSLSGGAGQPQHF
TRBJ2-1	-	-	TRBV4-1	TGCGCCAGCAGCCAAGAAGGAGGTGTAGTGGACAATGAGCAGTTCTTC	CASSQEGGVVDNEQFF
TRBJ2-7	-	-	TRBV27	TGTGCCAGCAGGGGGTTCGGGATCGGTGACGAGCAGTACTTC	CASRGFGIGDEQYF
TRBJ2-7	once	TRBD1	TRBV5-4	TGTGCCAGCAGCGGGACAGGGGGCTACGAGCAGTACTTC	CASSGTGGYEQYF
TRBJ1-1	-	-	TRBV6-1	TGTGCCAGCAGTGTAGCCCCCATGAACACTGAAGCTTTCTTT	CASSVAPMNTEAFF
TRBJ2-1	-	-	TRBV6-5	TGTGCCAGCAGTCGAGATAGTTTCAACAATGAGCAGTTCTTC	CASSRDSFNNEQFF